This T cell receptor beta chain was sequenced in a study of T cell responses to AZD1222 COVID-19 vaccine (dated by TCRdb to about 2021). With regard to the full study: AZD1222 recipients given second doses at about 4 weeks or at about 12 weeks were pooled, since spike-specific TCR depth and breadth were not found to differ between the two schedules. TCR sequencing was performed for about 250 trial participants, of whom about 200 were given two doses of AZD1222 and around 26 were given two doses of MenACWY control vaccine. Enrollment into the trials was organized by age into subgroups of 18-55, 56-69 and 70-plus years, and those subgroups contained approximately 160, 26 and 62 TCR-sequenced participants, respectively.

This specimen's time point label, interpreted: baseline before first vaccination. Vaccinee samples came from UK trials COV001 and COV002, including a single-blind randomized controlled phase 2/3 trial of AZD1222 (ChAdOx1 nCoV-19) in healthy adults. Trial participant PBMC samples were collected at day 0 and day 28 after the second dose for TCRbeta chain sequencing. As for this clone: The specificity of this receptor is unknown. Base-call qualities are not available, and no considerably larger clone is one nucleotide away.

Clipping removes 6 bases from V and 4 bases from J, with 3 as the unmatched junction base count. The germline V gene provides CDR1 SNHLY and CDR2 FYNNEI. Spanning cysteine to phenylalanine, the CDR3 consists of 12 amino acids. Only CDR3 DNA remains: 36 bases, in frame from the first base. General findings and caveats noted by the study authors: CD4 TCRs associated with the vaccine covered the entire spike protein, and the dominant responses were in regions 160-218 and 743-854. A significant rise in spike-specific TCR breadth and depth was observed after two AZD1222 doses relative to day 0 and relative to MenACWY recipients. Epitopes outside the regions mutated in the B.1.351 and B.1.1.7 variants were reportedly recognized by nearly half of the unique spike-specific TCRs. Conclusions about previously exposed vaccinees were limited because only a handful of AZD1222 recipients were SARS-CoV-2 seropositive at baseline. In the small 56-69-year group, the increase in depth fell short of significance, most likely because of low power. Because no samples from the day 14 peak response were available, repertoires could be characterized only after the peak T cell response. Most participants were white British and females outnumbered males, and the authors suggested that clonal diversity may have been underestimated.

The CDR3 regions of human TCRbeta chains were analyzed by immunosequencing. Processing in the source paper ran as follows. Repertoire TCRs were matched against a reference library of SARS-CoV-2-specific TCRs generated with the MIRA antigen-specificity platform. Breadth meant the fraction of unique TCRs that were SARS-CoV-2-associated, whereas depth meant the fraction of total T cells that were SARS-CoV-2-associated. Using the MIRA data, each spike-specific TCR was assigned both to the spike region to which the TCR was reactive and to a CD4 or CD8 class. Log10-transformed breadth and depth values were compared by one-way ANOVA with Sidak's multiple comparisons tests. Not all clones reach the TCRdb copy of this immuneACCESS table, which keeps in-frame sequences only. Checked studies attribute under half of the gap to unresolved V genes and leave the rest unexplained. The V and J calls and clone size are taken from that table; D and trimming were inferred from the DNA. This sample gives about 110,000 clones in total; just over 85% of them show up just once. 3.3% of the sample goes to the ten largest clones.

The sequence was obtained from an adult in good health. The material was peripheral blood, obtained on day 0 of AZD1222 vaccination. The sequence is built from TRBV2 and TRBJ2-7; 7 of the junction bases match TRBD1. The CDR3 amino acid sequence is: CASSRDSYEQYF. The DNA reads as follows: TGTGCCAGCAGCCGGGACAGTTACGAGCAGTACTTC.